This T cell receptor (beta chain) was recovered during a study of T cells in Graves' hyperthyroidism and ophthalmopathy (dated by TCRdb to the late 2010s). About the full investigation: Peripheral blood was collected at initial diagnosis, before any treatment. In several Graves' hyperthyroidism patients, the study also compared T-cell repertoires from thyroid tissue with T-cell repertoires from blood. After blood sampling, hyperthyroidism patients were treated with methimazole at a starting dose of 30 mg daily, and ophthalmopathy patients were treated with high-dose intravenous methylprednisolone. Prospective prediction of ophthalmopathy was tested in an independent validation cohort consisting of about 19 hyperthyroidism patients and approximately 16 patients who later progressed to ophthalmopathy. The 75 to 100 discovery patients were randomly divided into training and test sets at a 7:3 ratio. A discovery cohort of fewer than 110 patients, about 44 with Graves' ophthalmopathy and about 60 with stable Graves' hyperthyroidism, was used to find distinguishing TCR V-J signatures. According to the paper, TCR Vbeta CDR3 sequencing was carried out on 135 peripheral blood samples, which came from 40 to 45 ophthalmopathy, around 74 hyperthyroidism and some 17 progressor patients. What the work shows at the level of the full study, not this receptor alone: In validation, the model predicted progression to ophthalmopathy a median of about 6 months before onset, with roughly 70% sensitivity and roughly 79% specificity. Ophthalmopathy was separated from stable hyperthyroidism by a 13 V-J signature model, with 85% to 90% sensitivity and 81% to 82% specificity obtained in cross-validation and 80%/75% obtained in testing. Sample size was not statistically predetermined, and blinding of investigators to group allocation was not performed. Most expanded thyroid clonotypes (frequency above 0.001) were also found in blood, which suggests that blood repertoires may mirror thyroid immune responses.

Ophthalmopathy patients had moderately to severely active disease, Clinical Activity Score of at least 3, NOSPECS grade of at least 4, and duration under 3 months. Any patient with an uncontrolled infection, another autoimmune disease, pregnancy or lactation was excluded. Clinical symptoms, serum thyroxine and TRAb, thyroid ultrasound, and orbital computed tomography formed the basis for the diagnoses. PBMCs were separated from 8 to 10 ml of fresh peripheral blood using Ficoll-Paque density gradient centrifugation. Total RNA was extracted with Trizol reagent, and quality was checked on an Agilent 2100 Bioanalyzer. This clonotype was seen only a few times. Its antigen is currently not known. Qualities for individual bases were not recorded, and no much larger clone is one base off. The TCR beta CDR3 regions were amplified from the RNA transcripts. A first-round RT-PCR of the TCR CDR3 used the HTBI primer set with the Qiagen OneStep RT-PCR kit. A second multiplex PCR round built the libraries, followed by size selection and purification. Paired-end sequencing of the libraries was performed with 100 bp reads on an Illumina HiSeq2000. In the original analysis: SOAPnuke was used to process the raw data, removing reads that contained adapters or uncalled bases, had a mean Phred below 15, or lacked an exact match to the constant primer or identifier. High-quality paired reads were merged with COPE v1.2.5, and unique nucleotide sequences were defined as clonotypes. MiTCR v1.1 was used to align clonotypes to the IMGT TRBV, TRBD and TRBJ reference segments. Analysis was restricted to V-J combinations with a frequency above 0.0001, which covered about 99% of repertoires. A TCS score was defined as the ratio between F50 (clonal expansion) and ExV (chaos), using BLOSUM62-based TCRdist between CDR3 peptides within each V-J. Welch's t-statistics and random forest reduced roughly 540 V-J features to roughly 13, which were used in a naive Bayes classifier (R e1071). TCRdb itself trimmed the public reads at Q25 with fastp, ran MiXCR and retained productive beta chains. CDR3 protein duplicates are merged, each entry listing the most common genes and DNA. These V and J calls are TCRdb output, not the study's own analysis. The sample has roughly 500,000 distinct CDR3 sequences on record, about 16% of them singletons. About 31% of the sample is taken by the ten largest.

V is cut by 3 bases and J by 0 bases, and the space between the germline ends is 12 bases. The CDR3 contains 16 residues, cysteine and phenylalanine counted. Here the CDR3 DNA is all that survives: 48 bases in frame from base 1. The receptor was isolated from a woman in her twenties or thirties with Graves' ophthalmopathy. In this chain, TRBV12-3 or TRBV12-4 is recombined with TRBJ1-3; too little of a D gene remains to name it. The sample taken for sequencing was blood. The CDR3 loop reads CASSLSQTISGNTIYF. The nucleotide sequence is TGTGCCAGCAGTTTGAGTCAGACCATCTCTGGAAACACCATATATTTT.